This T cell receptor beta chain was documented in a study of CD8 T cells in Susac syndrome. Trimming left V 3 bases short and J 1 base short, with 9 bases between. Germline CDR1 is SGHNT and CDR2 is YYREEE (reference sequence). The CDR3 length is 14 residues. Sequencing targeted TCR beta in blood CD8+ and CD4+ T cells. An input of 0.5 to 1 ug of RNA was subjected to reverse transcription using random hexamers. By means of immunoSEQ multiplex PCR, TCR beta CDR3 spanning 54 Vbeta and 13 Jbeta underwent amplification. TCRdb re-called the immunoSEQ multiplex PCR reads through MiXCR, storing one row per CDR3 protein. The sample includes roughly 180,000 distinct CDR3 sequences, about 93% of them seen just once.

Sequencing was carried out using CD4+ T cells from PBMCs. The receptor was isolated from a human donor in good health. The J gene is TRBJ2-3, the V gene TRBV5-4; TRBD1 is a possible D gene (6 bases). The CDR3 here is CASSWGTRTDTQYF. The CDR3, as DNA: TGTGCCAGCAGCTGGGGGACACGCACAGATACGCAGTATTTT.